The rows below give T cell receptor beta chains drawn from one sample of a study of blood T cells in healthy people across ages. A single record per CDR3 protein comes from TCRdb applying MiXCR to the 5' RACE reads. This sample has hundreds of thousands of distinct CDR3 sequences, with less than 40% found just once. The sample was blood. All receptors derive from an elderly woman in good health. Both conserved end residues are part of each CDR3. D genes are given only for firm matches. Size tells how often a clone was seen (once, few, many) or the class of an expanded clone, and some rows leave it out.

J | V | size | D | DNA | CDR3
TRBJ2-5 | TRBV20-1 | many | NA | TGCAGTGCTAGGGGCCGGGACCCTGCCCAAGAGACCCAGTACTTC | CSARGRDPAQETQYF
TRBJ1-1 | TRBV28 | NA | NA | TGTGCCAGCACACTGGGAGGGTGGAACACTGAAGCTTTCTTT | CASTLGGWNTEAFF
TRBJ2-1 | TRBV30 | many | TRBD2 | TGTGCCTGGACTAGCGGGGGGGTTAATGAGCAGTTCTTC | CAWTSGGVNEQFF
TRBJ2-3 | TRBV9 | few | TRBD1 | TGTGCCAGCAGCTACAGGGGAGACACAGATACGCAGTATTTT | CASSYRGDTDTQYF
TRBJ1-1 | TRBV5-1 | many | NA | TGCGCCAGCAGCTTGGGGGGGACGGCGAACACTGAAGCTTTCTTT | CASSLGGTANTEAFF
TRBJ2-1 | TRBV7-9 | many | TRBD2 | TGTGCCAGCAGCTTACCTAGCGGGGGGGCCAATGAGCAGTTCTTC | CASSLPSGGANEQFF
TRBJ2-1 | TRBV5-6 | many | NA | TGTGCCAGCAGCCCGCAGGGGGGGAGCTCCTACAATGAGCAGTTCTTC | CASSPQGGSSYNEQFF
TRBJ2-5 | TRBV12-3/TRBV12-4 | many | NA | TGTGCCAGCAGTTGGGGGGAAAGGGAGACCCAGTACTTC | CASSWGERETQYF
TRBJ2-1 | TRBV15 | many | TRBD1 | TGTGCCACCAGCAGGATATTGGGACAGCTAGACAATGAGCAGTTCTTC | CATSRILGQLDNEQFF
TRBJ2-5 | TRBV7-2 | many | TRBD2 | TGTGCCAGCAGCTTAGCGAGGACTAGCGGGTCCCAGTACTTC | CASSLARTSGSQYF
TRBJ1-5 | TRBV30 | NA | NA | TGTGCCTGGAGTGAAGGACCGGACGATCAGCCCCAGCATTTT | CAWSEGPDDQPQHF
TRBJ1-4 | TRBV5-1 | few | NA | TGCGCCAGCAGCCAGTTATCCGCGGGGCTCGGTGAAAAACTGTTTTTT | CASSQLSAGLGEKLFF
TRBJ1-5 | TRBV7-2 | many | NA | TGTGCCAGCAGCCTGGTTGCTTCTGGGACCAATCAGCCCCAGCATTTT | CASSLVASGTNQPQHF
TRBJ1-1 | TRBV2 | few | NA | TGTGCCAGCAGCTACCTCAGGACGGACCTGAACACTGAAGCTTTCTTT | CASSYLRTDLNTEAFF
TRBJ2-3 | TRBV7-3 | many | NA | TGTGCCAGCAGCCCGATGGGACGCACAGATACGCAGTATTTT | CASSPMGRTDTQYF
TRBJ2-5 | TRBV20-1 | many | TRBD2 | TGCAGTGCTAGGGGGCGGGGGGCGAGTAGAGAGACCCAGTACTTC | CSARGRGASRETQYF
TRBJ2-7 | TRBV27 | many | NA | TGTGCCAGTATCGGGCGGCAGGCAGAGAGAGGGTACTTC | CASIGRQAERGYF
TRBJ2-5 | TRBV7-7 | many | NA | TGTGCTAGCAGCCCGGGGGACGGCGCCGGAGAGACCCAGTACTTC | CASSPGDGAGETQYF
TRBJ1-2 | TRBV7-9 | once | NA | TGTGCCAGCAGCCGGGACACCGATAACTATGGCTACACCTTC | CASSRDTDNYGYTF
TRBJ1-2 | TRBV27 | many | NA | TGTGCCAGCAGTTGGAGGGGCGGTAACTATGGCTACACCTTC | CASSWRGGNYGYTF
TRBJ2-3 | TRBV5-5 | NA | NA | TGTGCCAGCAGCTTGGCCGTTACGTATTTT | CASSLAVTYF
TRBJ1-5 | TRBV7-2 | many | NA | TGTGCCAGCAGCGGAGACAGTTTCTATAGCAATCAGCCCCAGCATTTT | CASSGDSFYSNQPQHF
TRBJ1-6 | TRBV20-1 | NA | TRBD1 | TGCAGTGCTACCCGACAGGGCTGGAATTCACCCCTCCACTTT | CSATRQGWNSPLHF
TRBJ1-4 | TRBV7-8 | NA | NA | TGTGCCAGCAGTCCGCTTGCAGCTAATGAAAAACTGTTTTTT | CASSPLAANEKLFF
TRBJ1-6 | TRBV6-5 | few | NA | TGTGCCAGCAGACAGGGAAATTCACCCCTCCACTTT | CASRQGNSPLHF
TRBJ2-1 | TRBV6-2/TRBV6-3 | NA | TRBD2 | TGTGCCAGCAGTTACTCCGGACTAGCGGGAGTCTTTAATGAGCAGTTCTTC | CASSYSGLAGVFNEQFF
TRBJ2-1 | TRBV20-1 | many | TRBD2 | TGCAGTGTTAGGTCAAGCGGGGGGGCCTACAATGAGCAGTTCTTC | CSVRSSGGAYNEQFF
TRBJ2-5 | TRBV11-2 | many | TRBD1 | TGTGCCAGCAGCTTAACCGGACAGGACGGGGAGACCCAGTACTTC | CASSLTGQDGETQYF
TRBJ1-2 | TRBV30 | many | NA | TGTGCCTGGCGCAGGGTACGTGAATTCGACTATGGCTACACCTTC | CAWRRVREFDYGYTF
TRBJ1-6 | TRBV18 | many | NA | TGTGCCAGCTCACCCCTCCAGGTAGGGGACTCACCCCTCCACTTT | CASSPLQVGDSPLHF
TRBJ1-4 | TRBV4-1 | few | TRBD1 | TGCGCCAGCAGCCAAGAAAGCTCTCACCCGGGACAGGGGGTAAGAGAAAAACTGTTTTTT | CASSQESSHPGQGVREKLFF
TRBJ2-3 | TRBV29-1 | NA | NA | TGCAGCGTTGATGGCATAACTAGCACAGATACGCAGTATTTT | CSVDGITSTDTQYF
TRBJ2-6 | TRBV20-1 | many | TRBD1 | TGCAGTGCTAGAGTTTTAACAGGGGGTTCCTCTGGGGCCAACGTCCTGACTTTC | CSARVLTGGSSGANVLTF
TRBJ2-5 | TRBV6-6 | NA | TRBD1 | TGTACCAGCAGTGACCCCAGGACAGGGCGCGAGACCCAGTACTTC | CTSSDPRTGRETQYF
TRBJ2-2 | TRBV7-8 | NA | TRBD1 | TGTGCCAGCAGCCCCCCGAGGGGGCTCGGCACCGGGGAGCTGTTTTTT | CASSPPRGLGTGELFF
TRBJ2-5 | TRBV9 | few | TRBD2 | TGTGCCAGCAGCGTAGGAGGGACTAGGTTCAGGGGTCCCGGAGAGACCCAGTACTTC | CASSVGGTRFRGPGETQYF
TRBJ1-5 | TRBV6-2/TRBV6-3 | NA | NA | TGTGTCAGCAGCCTCAGAGGGAGCGGCAATCAGCCCCAGCATTTT | CVSSLRGSGNQPQHF
TRBJ1-1 | TRBV20-1 | many | NA | TGCAGTGCTAGACACCCCGGGGGGAGGTACACTGAAGCTTTCTTT | CSARHPGGRYTEAFF
TRBJ1-5 | TRBV20-1 | many | TRBD1 | TGCAGTGCTGCTCCTGGGACAGGGGACCATCAGCCCCAGCATTTT | CSAAPGTGDHQPQHF
TRBJ2-3 | TRBV12-5 | many | TRBD1 | TGTGCTAGTGGTCGGCCCGGGACAGGATCAAGCACAGATACGCAGTATTTT | CASGRPGTGSSTDTQYF
TRBJ2-1 | TRBV20-1 | many | NA | TGCAGTGCTAGGGCCCGGGGGCTCTACAATGAGCAGTTCTTC | CSARARGLYNEQFF
TRBJ1-3 | TRBV5-4 | NA | NA | TGTGCCAGCAGCTTGATGGGGGGGCTCGGAAACACCATATATTTT | CASSLMGGLGNTIYF
TRBJ1-1 | TRBV20-1 | NA | NA | TGCAGTGCTAGAGAAGGGACATTGAACACTGAAGCTTTCTTT | CSAREGTLNTEAFF
TRBJ2-1 | TRBV4-2 | NA | TRBD2 | TGTGCCAGCAGCCAAGCCGGGACTAGCGGGGTTAATGAGCAGTTCTTC | CASSQAGTSGVNEQFF
TRBJ2-3 | TRBV12-3/TRBV12-4 | NA | TRBD1 | TGTGCCAGCAGCACAGGGGGCACGGCAGATGCGCAGTATTTT | CASSTGGTADAQYF
TRBJ2-7 | TRBV5-1 | many | TRBD1 | TGCGCCAGCAGCTTGGAGGGACAGAGCCTACGGGAGCAGTACTTC | CASSLEGQSLREQYF
TRBJ2-4 | TRBV5-1 | many | NA | TGCGCCAGCAGCTCACCCGGGACAATCGCTGGCGGGGTCAAAAACATTCAGTACTTC | CASSSPGTIAGGVKNIQYF
TRBJ1-6 | TRBV7-3 | many | NA | TGTGCCAGCCGAAAGACTAGCTCCTATAATTCACCCCTCCACTTT | CASRKTSSYNSPLHF
TRBJ2-7 | TRBV7-2 | NA | NA | TGTGCCAGCAGCTTAGAGTCCGGGGATGGTTACGAGCAGTACTTC | CASSLESGDGYEQYF
TRBJ2-2 | TRBV4-3 | NA | NA | TGCGCCAGCAGCCAAGAGGAAAGGACAACCGGGGAGCTGTTTTTT | CASSQEERTTGELFF
TRBJ2-1 | TRBV7-8 | NA | TRBD1 | TGTGCCGGCAGCCCTATACAGGGGGTGGCGCAGTTCTTC | CAGSPIQGVAQFF
TRBJ1-2 | TRBV5-1 | NA | TRBD1 | TGCGCCAGCAGCGGGGGACAGGGCGGTGGCTGCACCTTC | CASSGGQGGGCTF
TRBJ2-1 | TRBV7-3 | many | NA | TGTGCCAGCAGCTTAGGTTTGGGCGCTAAAGGTGTCAATGAGCAGTTCTTC | CASSLGLGAKGVNEQFF